This T cell receptor beta chain came from a study of T-cell reconstitution after alpha-beta-depleted transplantation in children. With 5 bases removed from V and 6 bases from J, the gap between germline ends came to 7 bases. Germline-derived CDR1 and CDR2 are SGHRS and YFSETQ. This CDR3 contains 11 residues. The table lists this clonotype with many counts. Using unique molecular identifiers, the investigators prepared the TCRbeta library. TCRdb ran MiXCR on the PCR reads and lists one entry per CDR3 protein. Of about 460,000 distinct CDR3 sequences in the sample, about 10% were seen once. V is TRBV5-1 and J is TRBJ2-3; D is ambiguous. The receptor's source is a child under 10 years old with inherited bone marrow failure, due to receive a stem cell transplant. This material consisted of PBMCs, taken before TCRalphabeta/CD19-depleted stem cell transplant. The CDR3 bases are TGCGCCAGCAGTAATGAGGATACGCAGTATTTT. This translates into CASSNEDTQYF. The complete variable domain, with remaining parts taken from reference TRBV5-1 and TRBJ2-3, reads KAGVTQTPRYLIKTRGQQVTLSCSPISGHRSVSWYQQTPGQGLQFLFEYFSETQRNKGNFPGRFSGRQFSNSRSEMNVSTLELGDSALYLCASSNEDTQYFGPGTRLTVL.